This T cell receptor (beta chain) is drawn from a study of CD8 T cells in Susac syndrome. Study-wide points: The study recognized that its TCR sequencing and HLA analysis covered a relatively small number of individuals.

As for this clonotype: Antigen: not known.

Sequencing of TCR beta covered CD8+ and CD4+ T cells obtained from blood. Losses at the gene ends were 6 bases for V and 4 bases for J; bases not matched to a gene: 5. The CDR3 sequence is 13 residues long. CDR1 is MNHNY and CDR2 is SVGAGI in the germline V gene (reference sequence). The RNA input was about 0.45 to 1 ug, and it was reverse transcribed with random hexamers. A single record per CDR3 protein comes from TCRdb applying MiXCR to the immunoSEQ multiplex PCR reads. The repertoire holds about 140,000 distinct CDR3 sequences, with roughly 94% as singletons. The TCR sequence derives from a human donor in good health. The chain employs TRBV6-6 and TRBJ2-5; 7 nucleotides align to TRBD1. The source material was CD4+ T cells from PBMCs. CDR3 nucleotide sequence: TGTGCCAGCAGCCCTACAGGGGTAGAGACCCAGTACTTC. Its protein product is CASSPTGVETQYF.